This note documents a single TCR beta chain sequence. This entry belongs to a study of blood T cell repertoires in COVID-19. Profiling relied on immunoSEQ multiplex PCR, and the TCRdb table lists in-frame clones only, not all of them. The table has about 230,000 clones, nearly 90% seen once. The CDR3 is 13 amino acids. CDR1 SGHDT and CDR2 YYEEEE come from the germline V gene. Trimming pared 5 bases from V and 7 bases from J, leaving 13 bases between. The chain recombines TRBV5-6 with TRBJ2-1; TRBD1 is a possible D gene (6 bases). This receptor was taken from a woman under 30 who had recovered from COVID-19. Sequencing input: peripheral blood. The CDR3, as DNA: TGTGCCAGCAGAAAACAGGGAGAGAATGAGCAGTTCTTC. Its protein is CASRKQGENEQFF.